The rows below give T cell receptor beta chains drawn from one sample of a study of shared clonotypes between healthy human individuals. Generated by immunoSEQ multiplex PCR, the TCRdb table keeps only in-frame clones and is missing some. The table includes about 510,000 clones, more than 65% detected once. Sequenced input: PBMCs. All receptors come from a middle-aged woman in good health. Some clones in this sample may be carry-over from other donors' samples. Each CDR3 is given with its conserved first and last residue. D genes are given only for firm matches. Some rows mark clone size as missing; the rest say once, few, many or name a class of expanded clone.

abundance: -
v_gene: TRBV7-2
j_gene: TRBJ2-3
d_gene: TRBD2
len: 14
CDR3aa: CASSFSGTADTQYF
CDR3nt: TGTGCCAGCAGCTTTAGCGGGACCGCAGATACGCAGTATTTT

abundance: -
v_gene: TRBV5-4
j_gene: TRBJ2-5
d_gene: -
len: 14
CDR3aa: CASRQTALQETQYF
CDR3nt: TGTGCCAGCAGACAGACAGCCTTACAAGAGACCCAGTACTTC

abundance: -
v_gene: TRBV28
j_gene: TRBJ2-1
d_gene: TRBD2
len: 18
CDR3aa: CASSLGLAGGYKNNEQFF
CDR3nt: TGTGCCAGCAGTTTAGGGCTAGCGGGAGGTTACAAAAACAATGAGCAGTTCTTC

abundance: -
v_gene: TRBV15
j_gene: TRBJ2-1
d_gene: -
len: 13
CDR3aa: CATTTGRYNEQFF
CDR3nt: TGTGCCACCACCACGGGACGTTACAATGAGCAGTTCTTC

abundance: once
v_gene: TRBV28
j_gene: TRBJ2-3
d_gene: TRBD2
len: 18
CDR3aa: CASSFPTSGRDVTDTQYF
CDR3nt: TGTGCCAGCAGTTTCCCGACTAGCGGGAGGGACGTCACAGATACGCAGTATTTT

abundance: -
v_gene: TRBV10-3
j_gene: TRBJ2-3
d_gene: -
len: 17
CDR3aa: CAISGAKDRVSTDTQYF
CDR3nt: TGTGCCATCAGTGGGGCGAAAGACCGGGTGAGCACAGATACGCAGTATTTT

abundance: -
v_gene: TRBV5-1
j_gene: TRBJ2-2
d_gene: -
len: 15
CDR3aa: CASSLGQRNTGELFF
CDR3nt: TGCGCCAGCAGCTTGGGACAGAGGAACACCGGGGAGCTGTTTTTT

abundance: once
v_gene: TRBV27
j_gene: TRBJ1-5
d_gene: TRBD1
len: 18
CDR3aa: CASSALGQGGDSNQPQHF
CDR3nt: TGTGCCAGCAGTGCCCTTGGACAGGGGGGGGATAGCAATCAGCCCCAGCATTTT

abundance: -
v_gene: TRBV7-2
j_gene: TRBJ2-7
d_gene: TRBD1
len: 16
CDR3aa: CASSPRHRDRAHEQYF
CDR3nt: TGTGCCAGCAGCCCAAGGCACAGGGACAGGGCCCACGAGCAGTACTTC

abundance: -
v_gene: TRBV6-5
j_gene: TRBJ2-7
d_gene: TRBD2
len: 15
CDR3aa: CASSTSGSPPGEQYF
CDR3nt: TGTGCCAGCAGCACTAGCGGGAGCCCCCCGGGGGAGCAGTACTTC

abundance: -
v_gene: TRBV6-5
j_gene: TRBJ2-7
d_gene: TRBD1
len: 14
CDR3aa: CASSSDRASYEQYF
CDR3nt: TGTGCCAGCAGCTCGGACAGGGCATCCTACGAGCAGTACTTC

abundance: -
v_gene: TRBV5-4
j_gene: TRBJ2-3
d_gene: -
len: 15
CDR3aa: CASSLDPRGTDTQYF
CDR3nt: TGTGCCAGCAGCTTAGACCCGCGGGGCACAGATACGCAGTATTTT

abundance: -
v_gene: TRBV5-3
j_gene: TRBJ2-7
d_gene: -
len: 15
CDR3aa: CARSLEIGGSYEQYF
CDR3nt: TGTGCCAGAAGCTTGGAGATAGGGGGCTCCTACGAGCAGTACTTC

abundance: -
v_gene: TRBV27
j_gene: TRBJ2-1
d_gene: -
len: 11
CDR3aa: CASSRGYEQFF
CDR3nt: TGTGCCAGCAGTAGGGGGTATGAGCAGTTCTTC

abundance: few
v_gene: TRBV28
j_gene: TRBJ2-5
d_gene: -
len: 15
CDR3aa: CASSRRRGVQETQYF
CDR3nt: TGTGCCAGCAGTCGGAGGAGAGGCGTCCAAGAGACCCAGTACTTC

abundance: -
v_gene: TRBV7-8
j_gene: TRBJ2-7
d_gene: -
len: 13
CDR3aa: CASSLTQAITTHF
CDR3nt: TGTGCCAGCAGCTTAACCCAGGCAATCACCACGCACTTC

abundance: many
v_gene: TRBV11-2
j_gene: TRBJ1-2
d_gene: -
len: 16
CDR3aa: CASSSPPWTKNYGYTF
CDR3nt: TGTGCCAGCAGCTCACCCCCCTGGACAAAAAACTATGGCTACACCTTC

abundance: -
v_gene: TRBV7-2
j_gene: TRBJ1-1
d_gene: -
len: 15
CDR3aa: CASSVGGAMNTEAFF
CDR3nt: TGTGCCAGCAGCGTCGGCGGGGCAATGAACACTGAAGCTTTCTTT

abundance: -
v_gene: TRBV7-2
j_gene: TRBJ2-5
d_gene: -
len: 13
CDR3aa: CASSLPPHGSQYF
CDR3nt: TGTGCCAGCAGCTTACCCCCCCATGGGAGCCAGTACTTC

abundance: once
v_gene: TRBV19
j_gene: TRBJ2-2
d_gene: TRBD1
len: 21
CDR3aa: CASSNWDRGLNSGKNTGELFF
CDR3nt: TGTGCCAGTAGTAACTGGGACAGGGGGCTGAATAGCGGAAAGAACACCGGGGAGCTGTTTTTT

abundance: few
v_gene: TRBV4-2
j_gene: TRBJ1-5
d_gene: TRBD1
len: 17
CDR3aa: CASSQEGGQGGNQPQHF
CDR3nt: TGTGCCAGCAGCCAAGAGGGGGGACAGGGGGGCAATCAGCCCCAGCATTTT

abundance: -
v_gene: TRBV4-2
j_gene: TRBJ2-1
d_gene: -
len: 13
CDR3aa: CASSRTTWAEQFF
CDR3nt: TGTGCCAGCAGCCGGACCACTTGGGCTGAGCAGTTCTTC

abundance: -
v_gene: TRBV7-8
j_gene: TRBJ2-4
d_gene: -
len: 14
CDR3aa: CASSPGSSKNIQYF
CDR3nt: TGTGCCAGCAGCCCCGGGTCGTCGAAAAACATTCAGTACTTC

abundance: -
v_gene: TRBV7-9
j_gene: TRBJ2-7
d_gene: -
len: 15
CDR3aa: CASSVSGTLDYEQYF
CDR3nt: TGTGCCAGCAGCGTCTCCGGGACACTGGACTACGAGCAGTACTTC

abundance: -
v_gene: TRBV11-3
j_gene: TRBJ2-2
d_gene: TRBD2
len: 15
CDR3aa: CASSSRTSGKRELFF
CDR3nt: TGTGCCAGCAGCTCCCGGACTAGCGGGAAACGGGAGCTGTTTTTT

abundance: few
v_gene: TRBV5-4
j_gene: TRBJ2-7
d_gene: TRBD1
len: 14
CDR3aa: CASSPGTASYEQYF
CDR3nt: TGTGCCAGCAGCCCCGGGACAGCCTCCTACGAGCAGTACTTC

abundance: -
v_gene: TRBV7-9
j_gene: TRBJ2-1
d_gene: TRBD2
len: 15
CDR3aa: CASSLAGGSPNEQFF
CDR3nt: TGTGCCAGCAGCTTAGCTGGCGGGAGTCCCAATGAGCAGTTCTTC

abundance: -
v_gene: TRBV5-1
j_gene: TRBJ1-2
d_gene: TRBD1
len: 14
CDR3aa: CASSRGTGEDGYTF
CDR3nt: TGCGCCAGCAGCAGGGGGACAGGGGAGGACGGCTACACCTTC

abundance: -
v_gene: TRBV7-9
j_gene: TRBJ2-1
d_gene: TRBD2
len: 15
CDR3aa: CASSTRTSGSDEQFF
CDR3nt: TGTGCCAGCAGCACTCGGACTAGCGGGAGCGATGAGCAGTTCTTC

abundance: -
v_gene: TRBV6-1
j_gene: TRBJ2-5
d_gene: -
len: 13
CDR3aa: CASSRDIQETQYF
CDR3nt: TGTGCCAGCAGCAGGGACATCCAAGAGACCCAGTACTTC

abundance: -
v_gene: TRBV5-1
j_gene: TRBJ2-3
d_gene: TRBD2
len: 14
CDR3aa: CASSPGTRLDTQYF
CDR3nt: TGCGCCAGCAGCCCTGGGACTAGACTCGATACGCAGTATTTT